This T cell receptor beta chain was observed in a study of T cell responses to AZD1222 COVID-19 vaccine. Looking at the study overall: Pooling was applied to second doses at about 4 or about 12 weeks.

CDR1 and CDR2 (germline): MGHRA, YSYEKL. The CDR3 has 16 residues. The V end was cut by 3 bases, the J end by 0 bases, with 12 bases between. Overall study results and limits: Sampled repertoires all dated from after the peak T cell response. Spike-specific TCR breadth and depth rose after two AZD1222 doses.

Here immunoSEQ multiplex PCR was the method, and the copy in TCRdb shows in-frame clones only, minus some. The data hold 150,000 to 200,000 clones, with around 87% observed a single time. Concerning this clone itself: Its specificity is unknown.

This specimen was peripheral blood, taken on day 0 of AZD1222 vaccination. The receptor's source is an adult in good health. The chain uses TRBV4-1 and TRBJ2-1; tentative D call: TRBD1 (6 bases). CDR3 bases: TGCGCCAGCAGCCATACCGGGACAACCTCCTACAATGAGCAGTTCTTC. Translation: CASSHTGTTSYNEQFF.